This T cell receptor (beta chain) was retrieved from a study of T cells in localized non-small cell lung cancer. Profiled with immunoSEQ multiplex PCR; TCRdb holds only in-frame clones, not every one. Found here are approximately 32,000 clones, roughly 87% of them singletons; the top ten hold about 18%. The germline V gene encodes CDR1 SGHAT and CDR2 FQNNGV. The V end lost 3 bases, the J end lost 5 bases, and 11 bases lay between the germline ends. The CDR3 runs to 15 residues. The chain joins TRBV11-2 to TRBJ1-6, with D unresolved. The sample was peripheral blood, taken before any cancer treatment. The TCR sequence derives from a male donor aged 60 or over with stage III squamous cell lung carcinoma. CDR3 residues: CASSFGQSNNSPLHF. As DNA, the CDR3 is TGTGCCAGCAGCTTTGGCCAGTCAAATAATTCACCCCTCCACTTT.